This T cell receptor (beta chain) was identified during a study of response to subunit inactivated influenza vaccine. Findings of the study overall: A suggestion made by the authors is that each seasonal influenza vaccination recruits few new T cells.

CDR3 size: 18 residues. V lost 4 bases and J 1 base, leaving 20 bases between the germline ends. TCRdb passed the RT-PCR reads through MiXCR, listing each CDR3 protein once. Of about 520,000 distinct CDR3 sequences detected, about 25% appear once; the ten largest clones hold about 1.9%. A few counts support this clonotype. The antigen remains undetermined. The chain has TRBV12-3 or TRBV12-4 and TRBJ1-5, with D possibly matching TRBD1 (5 bases). This clonotype was obtained from a man between 50 and 59 years old who received an inactivated influenza vaccine. The material sequenced was CD4+ T cells sorted from PBMCs, taken around 5 days after vaccination. CDR3 loop: CASSSAGPSHASNQPQHF. CDR3 nucleotides: TGTGCCAGCAGTTCCGCGGGACCCTCCCATGCAAGCAATCAGCCCCAGCATTTT.